The rows below give T cell receptor beta chains drawn from one sample of a study of shared clonotypes between healthy human individuals. Repertoires were generated with immunoSEQ multiplex PCR, while TCRdb's copy carries only in-frame clones and drops some. The sample includes more than 2 million clones, approximately 94% seen only once; the top ten take roughly 0.13%. Sequencing input: naive CD4+ T cells sorted from blood. The receptors originated from a man between 18 and 35 years old in good health. The CDR3 runs from the conserved cysteine through the conserved F or W. D genes are given only for firm matches. Some rows have no size entry. The others give once, few or many, or a class for an expanded clone.

TRBJ2-7,NA,TRBV30,NA,CAWSLPEFPYEQYF,TGTGCCTGGAGTCTACCCGAGTTCCCCTACGAGCAGTACTTC
TRBJ2-1,once,TRBV14,NA,CASSQGWRQAYNEQFF,TGTGCCAGCAGCCAAGGTTGGCGACAGGCATACAATGAGCAGTTCTTC
TRBJ1-3,once,TRBV9,TRBD1,CASSVGQGDSGNTIYF,TGTGCCAGCAGCGTAGGCCAGGGGGACTCTGGAAACACCATATATTTT
TRBJ1-1,NA,TRBV30,NA,CAWTGRANTEAFF,TGTGCCTGGACGGGACGGGCGAACACTGAAGCTTTCTTT
TRBJ2-1,once,TRBV6-5,NA,CASSRDSSYNEQFF,TGTGCCAGCAGCCGGGATAGCTCCTACAATGAGCAGTTCTTC
TRBJ1-2,NA,TRBV5-1,TRBD1,CASSQPTGGIGGYTF,TGCGCCAGCAGCCAACCGACAGGGGGCATCGGTGGCTACACCTTC
TRBJ1-4,NA,TRBV7-6,TRBD1,CASSLTGNNEKLFF,TGTGCCAGCAGCTTGACAGGGAATAATGAAAAACTGTTTTTT
TRBJ2-1,once,TRBV6-4,NA,CASSDGNSYNEQFF,TGTGCCAGCAGTGACGGGAACTCCTACAATGAGCAGTTCTTC
TRBJ1-3,NA,TRBV2,NA,CASLFSRTSSGNTIYF,TGTGCCAGCTTATTCAGCAGGACAAGCTCTGGAAACACCATATATTTT
TRBJ1-5,NA,TRBV2,NA,CASSAGDRSNQPQHF,TGTGCCAGCAGTGCCGGAGACAGGAGCAATCAGCCCCAGCATTTT
TRBJ1-1,NA,TRBV27,NA,CASSSRRGSVNTEAFF,TGTGCCAGCAGTAGTCGCAGGGGCTCCGTGAACACTGAAGCTTTCTTT
TRBJ2-3,NA,TRBV14,TRBD2,CASSPAGGLTDTQYF,TGTGCCAGCAGCCCAGCGGGAGGGCTTACAGATACGCAGTATTTT
TRBJ2-2,few,TRBV6-1,NA,CASKVPNTGELFF,TGTGCCAGCAAGGTTCCGAACACCGGGGAGCTGTTTTTT
TRBJ2-2,NA,TRBV9,TRBD2,CASSVGGRAVGELFF,TGTGCCAGCAGCGTAGGCGGGAGGGCCGTAGGGGAGCTGTTTTTT
TRBJ1-1,NA,TRBV5-1,TRBD1,CASSLARDRDTEAFF,TGCGCCAGCAGCTTGGCTCGGGACAGGGACACTGAAGCTTTCTTT
TRBJ1-1,NA,TRBV6-5,NA,CASGWRAGAFF,TGTGCCAGCGGATGGAGGGCGGGAGCTTTCTTT
TRBJ1-6,NA,TRBV6-6,TRBD1,CASSSGQGNSPLHF,TGTGCCAGCAGTTCGGGACAGGGAAATTCACCCCTCCACTTT
TRBJ2-6,NA,TRBV4-1,TRBD2,CASSQDRLAGNSGANVLTF,TGCGCCAGCAGCCAAGACAGACTAGCGGGGAACTCTGGGGCCAACGTCCTGACTTTC
TRBJ1-5,few,TRBV28,NA,CASSSLGQPQHF,TGTGCCAGCAGTTCCCTGGGTCAGCCCCAGCATTTT
TRBJ2-5,NA,TRBV30,NA,CAGAGTLSETQYF,TGTGCCGGGGCCGGCACCCTTTCGGAGACCCAGTACTTC
TRBJ1-4,NA,TRBV9,NA,CASSVGPGEKLFF,TGTGCCAGCAGCGTAGGGCCAGGTGAAAAACTGTTTTTT
TRBJ2-7,NA,TRBV7-2,TRBD2,CASSITSGGIYEQYF,TGTGCCAGCAGCATTACTAGCGGGGGCATATACGAGCAGTACTTC
TRBJ2-7,NA,TRBV7-2,NA,CASSLVTGFYEQYF,TGTGCCAGCAGCTTAGTCACTGGCTTCTACGAGCAGTACTTC
TRBJ2-7,few,TRBV4-1,NA,CASSQGPERAGWDEQYF,TGCGCCAGCAGCCAAGGGCCGGAACGCGCGGGTTGGGACGAGCAGTACTTC
TRBJ2-6,NA,TRBV10-3,TRBD1,CAIEGQGAAGANVLTF,TGTGCCATCGAAGGACAGGGGGCGGCCGGGGCCAACGTCCTGACTTTC
TRBJ1-2,NA,TRBV4-3,TRBD1,CASSQDWRQGWYGYTF,TGCGCCAGCAGCCAAGATTGGAGACAGGGCTGGTATGGCTACACCTTC
TRBJ2-7,NA,TRBV20-1,NA,CSAVDYEQYF,TGCAGTGCCGTTGACTACGAGCAGTACTTC
TRBJ1-1,NA,TRBV6-6,NA,CASSSEDTLNTEAFF,TGTGCCAGCAGTTCTGAAGACACATTGAACACTGAAGCTTTCTTT
TRBJ1-5,NA,TRBV6-1,NA,CASSVQYQPQHF,TGTGCCAGCAGTGTTCAGTATCAGCCCCAGCATTTT
TRBJ1-6,NA,TRBV28,NA,CASSVEREPLHF,TGTGCCAGCAGTGTAGAAAGGGAACCCCTCCACTTT
TRBJ1-2,NA,TRBV18,NA,CASSGPDNYGYTF,TGTGCCAGCTCAGGACCTGATAACTATGGCTACACCTTC
TRBJ1-3,once,TRBV5-4,NA,CATTAGGTIRGTIYF,TGTGCCACCACCGCGGGCGGGACGATTAGAGGCACCATATATTTT
TRBJ1-4,NA,TRBV5-1,NA,CASSFQGLEEKLFF,TGCGCCAGCAGCTTCCAGGGTTTAGAAGAAAAACTGTTTTTT
TRBJ1-4,NA,TRBV5-1,NA,CASSLGGSQRNEKLFF,TGCGCCAGCAGCTTGGGTGGGAGTCAGCGGAATGAAAAACTGTTTTTT
TRBJ1-3,NA,TRBV7-2,NA,CASSLGPFGNTIYF,TGTGCCAGCAGCTTAGGGCCCTTCGGAAACACCATATATTTT
TRBJ1-2,NA,TRBV2,NA,CASNEPPRALANYGYTF,TGTGCCAGTAACGAGCCCCCCCGAGCCCTCGCTAACTATGGCTACACCTTC
TRBJ2-2,NA,TRBV5-1,TRBD1,CASSSGQGYTGELFF,TGCGCCAGCAGCTCCGGACAGGGATACACCGGGGAGCTGTTTTTT
TRBJ2-2,NA,TRBV2,NA,CARGRQGNTGELFF,TGTGCCAGAGGGAGGCAGGGTAACACCGGGGAGCTGTTTTTT
TRBJ2-3,NA,TRBV10-3,NA,CAISEASVTDTQYF,TGTGCCATCAGTGAGGCTAGCGTGACAGATACGCAGTATTTT
TRBJ1-6,NA,TRBV28,NA,CASSLAGLAPPLHF,TGTGCCAGCAGTTTAGCGGGCCTCGCTCCACCCCTCCACTTT
TRBJ2-1,NA,TRBV30,TRBD1,CALMGQGAYNEQFF,TGTGCCTTAATGGGGCAGGGGGCTTACAATGAGCAGTTCTTC
TRBJ2-7,NA,TRBV27,TRBD1,CATSGTGYEQYF,TGTGCCACCTCCGGGACAGGGTACGAGCAGTACTTC
TRBJ1-1,NA,TRBV5-1,TRBD1,CASSFTGAGGEAFF,TGCGCCAGCAGCTTTACAGGGGCCGGGGGTGAAGCTTTCTTT
TRBJ2-7,NA,TRBV2,TRBD1,CASSEDRGINEQYF,TGTGCCAGCAGTGAGGACAGGGGGATTAACGAGCAGTACTTC
TRBJ2-1,NA,TRBV28,TRBD2,CASSPRLADNNEQFF,TGTGCCAGCAGCCCCCGACTAGCGGATAACAATGAGCAGTTCTTC
TRBJ2-5,once,TRBV5-1,NA,CASSGGAGETQYF,TGCGCCAGCAGCGGGGGCGCGGGGGAGACCCAGTACTTC
TRBJ2-1,NA,TRBV2,NA,CASSVQSDEQFF,TGTGCCAGCAGTGTACAGTCGGATGAGCAGTTCTTC
TRBJ2-1,NA,TRBV6-5,TRBD1,CASSSWTGGNNEQFF,TGTGCCAGCAGTTCATGGACAGGGGGCAACAATGAGCAGTTCTTC
TRBJ2-7,NA,TRBV5-1,TRBD1,CASSPGQIYEQYF,TGCGCCAGCAGCCCGGGACAGATTTACGAGCAGTACTTC
TRBJ2-7,once,TRBV7-9,TRBD1,CASSVQGNTGEQYF,TGTGCCAGCAGCGTACAGGGGAATACGGGGGAGCAGTACTTC
TRBJ1-1,NA,TRBV2,TRBD1,CASSVGQVFYTEAFF,TGTGCCAGCAGTGTGGGACAGGTCTTTTACACTGAAGCTTTCTTT
TRBJ1-1,NA,TRBV9,NA,CASSVGQGLWLEETEAFF,TGTGCCAGCAGCGTAGGCCAGGGACTTTGGTTGGAGGAGACTGAAGCTTTCTTT
TRBJ2-3,NA,TRBV9,NA,CASSSRTNTDTQYF,TGTGCCAGCAGCTCACGGACCAACACAGATACGCAGTATTTT
TRBJ2-1,NA,TRBV10-3,NA,CAISPNKNYNEQFF,TGTGCCATCAGCCCTAACAAGAACTACAATGAGCAGTTCTTC
TRBJ1-4,NA,TRBV2,TRBD1,CASSGGDRGANEKLFF,TGTGCCAGCAGTGGAGGGGACAGGGGGGCAAATGAAAAACTGTTTTTT
TRBJ2-7,NA,TRBV11-3,NA,CASSLGPSDEQYF,TGTGCCAGCAGCTTAGGGCCCTCAGACGAGCAGTACTTC
TRBJ2-1,NA,TRBV10-3,NA,CAITPGDFNEQFF,TGTGCCATCACTCCGGGGGACTTTAATGAGCAGTTCTTC
TRBJ2-5,NA,TRBV2,NA,CASSLARQETQYF,TGTGCCAGCAGTCTAGCGCGACAAGAGACCCAGTACTTC
TRBJ2-2,NA,TRBV6-6,TRBD2,CASSYPASGRGGELFF,TGTGCCAGCAGTTACCCTGCTAGCGGGAGAGGCGGGGAGCTGTTTTTT
TRBJ2-1,once,TRBV11-2,NA,CASSPNSGVGFYNEQFF,TGTGCCAGCAGCCCTAATTCGGGGGTGGGGTTTTACAATGAGCAGTTCTTC